Below, 27 T cell receptor beta chains from the same sample are listed, as sequenced in a study of regulatory T cells in long-lasting Graves disease. According to the study, TCR beta libraries were built with iRepertoire HTBI primers and CDR3-region Arm-PCR. Using its own MiXCR run on the multiplex PCR reads, TCRdb lists one record per CDR3 protein. The sample holds about 470,000 distinct CDR3 sequences, around 20% seen once. Time point defined: persistent/refractory GD, antithyroid drugs over 5 years with positive TRAb. PBMC-derived RNA was used for the TCR library. The sample consisted of peripheral blood mononuclear cells (PBMCs), taken when the disease was refractory, from a patient treated with antithyroid drugs. These receptor sequences come from a female donor with Graves disease.

By share of the sample, this clonotype is medium-sized. This rearrangement joins TRBV12-3 or TRBV12-4 to TRBJ2-5, with D perhaps TRBD1 (6 bases). The CDR3 has 13 amino acids. Trimming removed 5 bases at V and 7 bases at J, with 14 bases between. CDR3 in amino acids: CASSHRVAGTQYF. CDR3 in DNA: TGTGCCAGCAGTCACAGGGTTGCAGGGACCCAGTACTTC.

J is TRBJ2-7 and V is TRBV10-3; 9 bases are shared with TRBD1. CDR3 length: 16 residues. Germline CDR1 ENHRY, CDR2 SYGVKD. With 0 bases clipped from V and 6 bases from J, the junction kept 9 bases outside the gene matches. CDR3 nucleotides: TGTGCCATCAGTGAGTCGAAGGGGACAGGGTATGGCGAGCAGTACTTC. Translation gives CAISESKGTGYGEQYF.

This clonotype occurred a few times. The chain joins TRBV28 to TRBJ2-1, with D maybe TRBD1 (6 bases). The V end was cut by 4 bases, the J end by 7 bases, with 8 bases between. Germline V CDR1 and CDR2: MDHEN, SYDVKM. The CDR3 runs 12 residues. The CDR3 region is CASSYDRNEQFF. The CDR3 DNA sequence: TGTGCCAGCAGTTATGACAGGAATGAGCAGTTCTTC.

This rearrangement joins TRBV27 to TRBJ2-7, with 9 nucleotides matching TRBD2. Germline lookup yields CDR1 MNHEY and CDR2 SMNVEV (reference sequence). The CDR3 consists of 14 residues. Trimming removed 5 bases from V and 6 bases from J; junction bases left unmatched: 8. CDR3 DNA: TGTGCCAGCAGTCTACTAGCGGGCCCGGGCGAGCAGTACTTC. Encoded protein: CASSLLAGPGEQYF.

This clonotype was detected many times. This CDR3 reads CSVAVGREQYF. For the CDR3, the DNA is TGCAGCGTTGCTGTGGGTAGGGAGCAGTACTTC. The gene calls are TRBV29-1 and TRBJ2-7; D remains ambiguous. V was trimmed by 4 bases and J by 7 bases, leaving 11 bases between them. Germline CDR1 is SQVTM and CDR2 is ANQGSEA. This CDR3 is 11 amino acids long.

The V call is TRBV5-1, the J call TRBJ1-2; 9 bases line up with TRBD1. V gave up 5 bases and J gave up 8 bases; unmatched junction bases: 7. The CDR3 extends over 13 amino acids. Germline V gene lookup returns CDR1 SGHRS and CDR2 YFSETQ. In DNA, the CDR3 is TGCGCCAGCAGGGACTCGACAGGGGGAGGCTACACCTTC. Residues: CASRDSTGGGYTF.

The chain employs TRBV9 and TRBJ2-1; 12 nucleotides line up with TRBD2. Germline V gene data show CDR1 as SGDLS and CDR2 as YYNGEE. Losses at the gene ends were 2 bases for V and 3 bases for J; bases not matched to a gene: 3. CDR3 length equals 16 residues. This chain's CDR3 is CASSVRGLAGYNEQFF. The DNA for the CDR3 is TGTGCCAGCAGCGTCCGGGGACTAGCGGGCTACAATGAGCAGTTCTTC.

This clonotype was detected only a few times. The V gene is TRBV28, the J gene TRBJ2-1, with 10 nucleotides matching TRBD1. The CDR3 is 13 amino acids. From germline, CDR1 is MDHEN and CDR2 SYDVKM. Trimming removed 7 bases from V and 6 bases from J; junction bases left unmatched: 3. As DNA, the CDR3 is TGTGCCAGCATAAGGACAGGGGGCAATGAGCAGTTCTTC. It codes for CASIRTGGNEQFF.

The chain couples TRBV3-1 to TRBJ2-5, with TRBD2 matching 9 bases. V shed 0 bases and J 2 bases; nucleotides not matched to a gene: 7. CDR1 and CDR2 from the germline V gene are LGHDT and YNNKEL (reference sequence). The CDR3 is 17 amino acids. CDR3 bases: TGTGCCAGCAGCCAAGAATCGGGTCTAGCGGGGCAAGAGACCCAGTACTTC. Translating gives CASSQESGLAGQETQYF.

This clonotype was seen at least ten times. The gene calls are TRBV13 and TRBJ1-1, with 8 bases identical to TRBD1. The CDR3 consists of 14 residues. Trimming took 1 base from V and 3 from J; bases not matched to a gene: 1. CDR1 is PRHDT, CDR2 FYEKMQ, per germline (reference sequence). Written as DNA, the CDR3 is TGTGCCAGCAGCTTAGAACAGGGGGACACTGAAGCTTTCTTT. It translates to CASSLEQGDTEAFF.

This clonotype came up many times. The chain has TRBV29-1 and TRBJ1-6; TRBD1 aligns across 9 bases. The germline V gene has CDR1 SQVTM and CDR2 ANQGSEA. The V segment lost 4 bases and the J segment 5 bases; nucleotides outside the gene matches: 9. The CDR3 sequence is 16 residues long. The chain's CDR3 is CSVAVGQGLHNSPLHF. CDR3 DNA: TGCAGCGTTGCTGTAGGACAGGGGCTTCATAATTCACCCCTCCACTTT.

This clonotype was counted at least ten times. V usage is TRBV28 and J usage is TRBJ2-5; 8 bases line up with TRBD1. Germline loops: CDR1 MDHEN, CDR2 SYDVKM. The V and J ends lost 6 bases and 1 base, in that order; junction bases with no gene match: 13. The CDR3 totals 17 residues. The CDR3 coding sequence is TGTGCCAGCAGCAGTGGGGTGGTGACAGGGGTCCAAGAGACCCAGTACTTC. Translating it yields CASSSGVVTGVQETQYF.

V and J are TRBV20-1 and TRBJ2-2, with 11 bases aligning to TRBD2. The CDR3 length is 14 residues. With 6 bases clipped from V and 4 bases from J, the junction kept 4 bases outside the gene matches. Germline V gene data show CDR1 as DFQATT and CDR2 as SNEGSKA (reference sequence). The CDR3 coding sequence is TGCAGTGCAGCCGGGACTAGCGGCACCGGGGAGCTGTTTTTT. The encoded protein is CSAAGTSGTGELFF.

This clonotype was found once. This sequence joins TRBV9 and TRBJ2-7; TRBD2 matches 15 bases. The CDR3 extends over 18 amino acids. V shed 5 bases and J 9 bases; nucleotides not matched to a gene: 18. Germline V gene lookup returns CDR1 SGDLS and CDR2 YYNGEE. CDR3 DNA sequence: TGTGCCAGCAGTCCGTTTCTGGGGGGACTAGCGGGAGGCAGCGGGCAGTACTTC. Amino acid sequence: CASSPFLGGLAGGSGQYF.

V is TRBV5-5 and J is TRBJ2-5, with D uncertain. The CDR3 totals 14 residues. The germline V gene encodes CDR1 SGHKS and CDR2 YYEKEE (reference sequence). V dropped 0 bases and J dropped 4 bases, with 10 bases sitting between them. CDR3 region: CASSLDGPRETQYF. CDR3 bases: TGTGCCAGCAGCTTGGACGGCCCGAGAGAGACCCAGTACTTC.

This clonotype was seen repeatedly, ten times or more. The genes are TRBV6-5 and TRBJ1-2; unclear D gene. Germline CDR1 MNHEY, CDR2 SVGAGI. CDR3 length: 14 amino acids. Trimming removed 0 bases at V and 6 bases at J, with 11 bases between. Here the CDR3 DNA reads TGTGCCAGCAGTTACTCGACTATGTGGAATGGCTACACCTTC. Translated: CASSYSTMWNGYTF.

The chain has TRBV6-2 or TRBV6-3 and TRBJ1-5; D is unresolved. V lost 2 bases to trimming and J lost 6 bases, with 11 bases between them. This CDR3 contains 14 residues. Germline CDR1 reads MNHEY; CDR2 reads SVGEGT. CDR3 loop: CASSYSGDAQPQHF. DNA for the CDR3: TGTGCCAGCAGTTACAGCGGGGATGCTCAGCCCCAGCATTTT.

The chain links TRBV2 to TRBJ2-7; no reliable D call. The CDR3 covers 11 residues. Per germline, CDR1 SNHLY and CDR2 FYNNEI. Trimming took off 8 bases at V and 3 bases at J, with 8 bases between the two ends. The CDR3 here is CASDQDYEQYF. CDR3 DNA sequence: TGTGCCAGCGACCAGGACTACGAGCAGTACTTC.

The V gene is TRBV3-1, the J gene TRBJ2-1; the match to TRBD1 covers 12 bases. Losses at the gene ends were 4 bases for V and 9 bases for J; bases not matched to a gene: 4. Germline CDR1 LGHDT, CDR2 YNNKEL (reference sequence). The CDR3 extends over 14 amino acids. CDR3 DNA: TGTGCCAGCAGCCCAGGGACAGGGGGCAGTGAGCAGTTCTTC. As protein: CASSPGTGGSEQFF.

Notes on this clonotype: This may stem from a read error, because a much larger clone lies one nucleotide away. The V gene is TRBV11-1, the J gene TRBJ2-7; 7 positions agree with TRBD2. The CDR3 is 15 residues long. The germline CDR1 and CDR2 sequences are SGHAT and FQDESV (reference sequence). CDR3 amino acids: CAGSLLANDSYEQYF. The CDR3 DNA reads as TGTGCCGGCAGCTTACTAGCGAACGACTCCTACGAGCAGTACTTC.

Many counts were recorded for this clonotype. This chain connects TRBV28 to TRBJ2-7, with D tentatively TRBD2 (5 bases). V lost 3 bases to trimming and J lost 5 bases, with 14 bases between them. This CDR3 has 14 residues. The V gene's germline CDR1 is MDHEN and CDR2 SYDVKM. CDR3 region: CASSFPREADEQYF. CDR3 nucleotide sequence: TGTGCCAGCAGTTTCCCCCGGGAAGCGGACGAGCAGTACTTC.

This clonotype came up a few times. The J gene is TRBJ2-6, the V gene TRBV20-1, with D perhaps TRBD2 (5 bases). The ends were cut back, 2 bases at V and 0 bases at J, with 11 bases in the middle. CDR1 DFQATT and CDR2 SNEGSKA come from the germline V gene (reference sequence). The length of the CDR3 is 16 residues. CDR3 sequence: CSARRELPSGANVLTF. The CDR3 coding sequence is TGCAGTGCTAGAAGGGAGCTTCCCTCTGGGGCCAACGTCCTGACTTTC.

V and J are TRBV15 and TRBJ2-1, with D unclear. Per germline, CDR1 LNHNV and CDR2 YYDKDF (reference sequence). V was shortened by 5 bases and J by 3 bases, with 11 bases between the two germline ends. The CDR3 is made up of 14 amino acids. CDR3 DNA sequence: TGTGCCACCAGCTGGGGTAGGAGCTACAATGAGCAGTTCTTC. This sequence encodes CATSWGRSYNEQFF.

This clonotype turned up a few times. The V gene is TRBV7-2, the J gene TRBJ2-5; possible D gene TRBD2, 5 bases. Germline CDR1 SGHTA, CDR2 FQGNSA. Between the trimmed V and J ends, which lost 7 bases and 4 bases, there was a span of 19 bases. The CDR3 is made up of 15 amino acids. The CDR3 nucleotides are TGTGCCAGCACCCGGAGGACGAGAGAGCGAGAGACCCAGTACTTC. Translation: CASTRRTRERETQYF.

V is TRBV11-2 and J is TRBJ2-3; D remains ambiguous. The V and J ends lost 5 bases and 7 bases respectively, with 16 bases between them. This CDR3 comprises 14 residues. Germline V gene data show CDR1 as SGHAT and CDR2 as FQNNGV. The CDR3 sequence is CASSPGLSGNTQYF. The CDR3 DNA reads TGTGCCAGCAGCCCAGGCTTGAGTGGAAATACGCAGTATTTT.

At least ten counts were recorded for this clonotype. This chain uses TRBV2 with TRBJ1-5; D call uncertain. The length of the CDR3 is 12 residues. Germline-derived CDR1 and CDR2 are SNHLY and FYNNEI. The V end lost 3 bases, the J end lost 3 bases, and 3 bases lay between the germline ends. CDR3 loop: CASSEFNQPQHF. In DNA, the CDR3 is TGTGCCAGCAGTGAGTTCAATCAGCCCCAGCATTTT.

CDR3 DNA: TGTGCCAGCAGTTCGAGATCGGGCACCGGGGAGCTGTTTTTT. Encoded protein: CASSSRSGTGELFF. The J gene is TRBJ2-2, the V gene TRBV28, with D unresolved. The CDR3 is 14 amino acids. V lost 4 bases and J lost 4, with 10 bases in between. The germline gives CDR1 MDHEN, CDR2 SYDVKM.